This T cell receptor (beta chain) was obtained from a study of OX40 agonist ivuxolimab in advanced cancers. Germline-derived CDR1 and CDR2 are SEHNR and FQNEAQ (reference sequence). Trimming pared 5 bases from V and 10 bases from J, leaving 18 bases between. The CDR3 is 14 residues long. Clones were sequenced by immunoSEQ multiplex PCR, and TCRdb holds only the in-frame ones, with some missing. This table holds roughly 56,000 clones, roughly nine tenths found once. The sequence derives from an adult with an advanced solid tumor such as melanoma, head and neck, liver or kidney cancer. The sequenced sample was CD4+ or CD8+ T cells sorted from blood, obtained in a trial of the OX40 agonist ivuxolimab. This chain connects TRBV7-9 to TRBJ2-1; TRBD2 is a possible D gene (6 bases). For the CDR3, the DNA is TGTGCCAGCAGCCCCTCGGGGTTACGGGGGGAGCAGTTCTTC. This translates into CASSPSGLRGEQFF.